This T cell receptor beta chain originates from a study of shared clonotypes between healthy human individuals (dated by TCRdb to 2020 to 2021). Background for the entire study: A couple of women and a few men aged 18 to 49 years were included in the cohort. To estimate repertoire size and how much clonotype sharing occurs between individuals, the study deeply sequenced the blood TCR repertoires of five healthy adults. Different laboratories and diverse techniques were used to prepare libraries and sequence TCR repertoires, to increase sequencing depth and limit assay-specific biases. Per donor, leukapheresis produced somewhere between about 0.85 and 10 billion PBMCs.

CDR1 and CDR2 (MDHEN, SYDVKM) derive from the germline V gene. Trimmed from V: 2 bases; trimmed from J: 7 bases; junction bases lacking a gene match: 8. The CDR3 covers 14 residues, taking in both the cysteine and the phenylalanine. Just the 42-base CDR3 DNA is kept, in frame starting at base 1. TCR CDR3 regions were amplified from genomic DNA by multiplex PCR using the deep immunoSEQ assay. Genomic DNA extracted from each cell subset was distributed evenly over all wells of several immunoSEQ 96-well plates, and each plate served as one replicate. For unsorted PBMC, roughly 300 ng of genomic DNA, equivalent to about 32,000 T cell genomes, went into each replicate PCR. Unsorted PBMC genomic DNA was sequenced across ten immunoSEQ deep assay plates. Purified libraries were quantified with a Qubit 3.0 fluorometer, sized on a Bioanalyzer 2100, and re-quantified with the KAPA Library Quantification kit. Every immunoSEQ 96-well plate was sequenced on a dedicated single-read 150-cycle Illumina NextSeq 550 flow cell. From the authors' description of their analysis: Because only junctional sequences without quality scores were contained in the immunoSEQ output, filtering matching that applied to full-length reads could not be performed. Sequences were annotated with PyIR, a Python wrapper for IgBLAST v1.9, using IMGT germline references to assign V/J genes and CDR3. Any read was removed if the V/J assignment was weak (E-value above 1e-6), the CDR3 was missing, or the read contained stop codons, out-of-frame junctions, or ambiguous translated residues. V3J clonotypes were defined by identical inferred V gene, J gene, and CDR3 amino acid sequence. To compute the percentage overlap between repertoires, the number of shared unique clonotypes was divided by the size of the smaller repertoire. Repertoire richness was assessed with RTK rarefaction, the Chao1 estimator, and Recon v2.1 estimates of unobserved clonotypes. The immuneACCESS repertoire file appears here via TCRdb, limited to in-frame rearrangements. These files lack a portion of the clones; in checked studies, under half of the deficit traces to unresolved V genes, and the cause of the others is not known. V and J calls and clone size come straight from that table; D and trimming were deduced from the DNA. This sample gives under 600,000 clones in total; around three quarters of them show up just once. Around 12% of the sample is in the top ten clones.

The full study reports these points: Sampling was restricted to blood, and TCR repertoires in tissue are likely to differ from TCR repertoires in blood. Pairwise subsampling indicated that sequencing depth was expected to affect the degree of clonotype sharing among donors. Because the study included a small number of donors, the genetic and exposure-history diversity represented was limited.

With regard to this clone: The antigen it binds to is not known. Per-base quality was not reported, and no clone a single base away is much larger than it.

Donors were healthy HIV-negative adults with no recently reported acute infections or vaccinations. Every donor was a Caucasian adult residing in Nashville, Tennessee, USA. For unsorted samples, some 100 million PBMCs were counted and genomic DNA was extracted with the QIAamp DNA Blood Mini kit. Blood was collected by leukapheresis, and PBMCs were isolated by Ficoll-Histopaque density gradient centrifugation and then cryopreserved in liquid nitrogen vapor phase. This receptor was obtained from a woman between 40 and 55 years old in good health. Some clones in this sample may be carry-over from other donors' samples. The rearranged segments are TRBV28 and TRBJ2-7; 7 nucleotides in the junction match TRBD1. Sequencing was done on a sample of PBMCs. The CDR3 protein is CASSLRRDSSEQYF. Read as DNA, the sequence is TGTGCCAGCAGTTTACGCCGGGACAGTTCAGAGCAGTACTTC.